This TCR beta chain comes out of a study of cytomegalovirus exposure and HLA in healthy donors. PCR amplification relied on 60 Vbeta primers (plus 13 Jbeta primers). TCRdb keeps only in-frame clones here, not all; method: immunoSEQ multiplex PCR. The sample consists of 160,000 or so clones, roughly 80% of them appearing once. CDR3 length: 14 amino acids. V lost 3 bases to trimming and J lost 0 bases, with 6 bases between them. Germline CDR1 and CDR2: SGDLS and YYNGEE. The origin of this receptor is a young woman in good health and CMV-seropositive. This chain connects TRBV9 to TRBJ2-2; D is unresolved. The sample was PBMCs. CDR3 residues: CASSGAANTGELFF. The DNA of the CDR3 is TGTGCCAGCAGCGGGGCTGCGAACACCGGGGAGCTGTTTTTT.